This T cell receptor (beta chain) was retrieved from a study of cytomegalovirus exposure and HLA in healthy donors (dated by TCRdb to the late 2010s). Background for the entire study: In an earlier analysis of 587 of the donors, 276 Gb of sequence data and 90 million to 120 million unique TCR beta sequences from about 179 million T cells were reported. About 300 gigabases of sequencing data and 70 million to 100 million unique TCR sequences were included in an early release covering about 620 HLA-typed donors. Among the 398 genotyped donors, about 85% belonged to the genetic ancestry cluster associated with self-reported Caucasian donors. The study was designed to test whether signatures of past pathogen exposure could be identified by cataloging public T cell receptors. The study profiled the T cell repertoires of 666 subjects by immunosequencing and related them to cytomegalovirus serostatus. Along with the roughly 700-subject first cohort, a separate validation cohort of more than 90 different subjects was used. To predict cytomegalovirus infection status, the study combined high-throughput TCR immunosequencing, statistical association of individual TCRs with disease status, and machine learning. In a later analysis, previously published TCR beta repertoires from 670 or so donors were re-analyzed and high-resolution HLA genotyping was added so that TCR occurrence patterns could be studied. Rather than drawing on any new phenotypic data, the later analysis identified candidate immune exposures from TCR beta sequences and the way those sequences occurred across donors. To decide whether each TCR beta V gene segment behaved as functional or pseudogenic, an earlier analysis of nearly 600 of the donors relied on high-throughput TCR beta sequencing. Donor age, sex, ethnicity and CMV serostatus were compiled together with the repertoire data. Genome-wide SNP genotypes for about 55% of the 666 donors were used in a later genetic analysis, which treated that subset as a discovery cohort. Every discovery cohort repertoire had been produced on one sequencing platform. HLA typing covered class I and class II loci at four-digit resolution. The number of donors typed differed by locus, with 629-630 for A, B, C, DRB1 and DQB1, more than 500 for DQA1, over 600 for DPA1, and some 440 for DPB1. Roughly 5 DR-DQ haplotypes were handled as single units for association and clustering because linkage in the cohort was strong. On average, around 240,000 unique TCR beta nucleotide sequences were sequenced per donor among 398 genotyped donors of the cohort, with 15% to 20% of those sequences being non-productive. On the study overall, not on this receptor specifically: A further reported finding was that TCR beta sequences accurately predicted the HLA-A and HLA-B alleles for most subjects in the first cohort. The earlier analysis of fewer than 750 of the donors excluded approximately 15 rarely observed V segments, including chromosome 9 orphons, because counts were too low. The classifier was reported to diagnose cytomegalovirus status with high specificity and sensitivity in both the original cohort and the validation cohort. Several of the top co-occurrence clusters appeared to be linked to parvovirus B19, influenza, CMV and Epstein-Barr virus, according to a later analysis. A group of highly shared sequence variants was considered likely to be a technical artifact of the sequencing pipeline. Compared with the roughly 670-donor mean, donors in an Asian-associated ancestry cluster had fewer N-insertions in productive TCRs, according to a later genetic analysis. The study listed over 150 TCR beta chains as associated with cytomegalovirus. Three of the identified cytomegalovirus-associated TCR beta chains were confirmed in vitro to be specific for cytomegalovirus antigens. Compared with equally common non-associated chains, HLA-associated TCR beta chains in a later analysis were more clonally expanded and had lower generation probabilities. Most CMV-associated TCR beta chains appeared to be HLA-restricted in a later analysis, and the HLA associations seemed to be driven largely by CMV exposure. The authors suggested that the approach could potentially be generalized to other disease states and immunological phenotypes. The only immune exposure information available for the cohort was CMV serostatus. Because some donors lacked HLA typing at each locus, the association tests relied only on the typed subset. Most TCR sequences were seen in very few donors, while some public TCRs were found in many individuals. Roughly uniform sequencing depth across donors was assumed in presence/absence analyses, although this assumption may not hold. When HLA alleles, especially DR and DQ, strongly co-occurred, attributing TCR associations to individual alleles was difficult. In this cohort, only TCR beta chains were sequenced, and detectable features were limited by the absence of alpha or paired-chain data. A later genetic analysis associated a missense DCLRE1C variant with V-gene and J-gene trimming of TCR beta chains, and an independent cohort replicated the association. In a later analysis, more than 15,000 TCR beta sequences were associated with specific HLA alleles at a false discovery rate of 0.05. In a later analysis, TCR association rates were found to vary across HLA loci, with the most associated TCRs seen for DRB1 alleles and the fewest for HLA-C alleles. Correlated functional status among segregating V segments might reflect linkage disequilibrium, but an unknown experimental factor could not be ruled out. An earlier analysis of roughly 570 of the donors showed that most TCR beta V segments appeared in productive rearrangements either about 87% or about 30% of the time, which broadly matched IMGT annotations. Some IMGT-functional V segments, including TRBV6-2 and TRBV6-3, could not be distinguished by the 87-base-pair reads and were therefore excluded.

Preparation of the library involved the immunoSEQ multiplex PCR assay. For the multiplex PCR, a mixture combining 60 forward primers for TCR Vbeta segments and 13 reverse primers for TCR Jbeta segments was used. The CDR3 region of rearranged TCR beta genes was amplified from genomic DNA with a multiplex PCR assay. The amplified TCR beta libraries were sequenced on the Illumina HiSeq System as 87-base-pair reads. As for the authors' bioinformatics: A later analysis counted approximately 84 million unique TCR beta chains across the 550 to 800 repertoires, and roughly 10 million of these chains were shared by at least two donors. To remove PCR and sequencing errors, raw reads were error-corrected and collapsed into unique sequences using a nearest-neighbor algorithm that merged closely related sequences. V, D and J gene segments were assigned by aligning CDR3 sequences to IMGT reference sequences. For a sequence to be retained, a match of at least six nucleotides was required to both a V gene segment and a J gene segment. Rearrangements were classified as productive when the CDR3 lacked stop codons and remained in frame with V and J, and all other rearrangements were classified as non-productive. Following IMGT convention, CDR3 was defined as the stretch from the second conserved V-encoded cysteine up to the conserved J-encoded phenylalanine. The earlier analysis of 500 to 650 of the donors excluded any sequence lacking an unambiguous match to a single V gene segment. An earlier analysis of some 500 of the donors classified V segments as functional when productive rearrangements were above 56.7% and as segregating when the standard deviation between donors was above 5%. A statistical classification framework was developed to diagnose cytomegalovirus status using the catalog of TCR beta chain sequences. In a later analysis, V and J genes were assigned by comparing TCR nucleotide sequences against IMGT/GENE-DB human TR gene sequences. The TCRdist pipeline was used in a later analysis to assign CDR3 sequences and most-parsimonious VDJ recombination scenarios. In a later analysis, each TCR beta chain was defined by its CDR3 amino acid sequence together with its V-gene family, and reads lacking a unique V-gene family were excluded. In a later analysis, around 650 highly shared, low-generation-probability nucleotide sequences were removed to address suspected cross-contamination and a sequencing artifact. In a later analysis, a clonal expansion index was calculated for each public chain from normalized within-repertoire ranks of inferred template counts. In a later analysis, generation probabilities were computed with a VDJ recombination model fitted to out-of-frame rearrangements, and the resulting probabilities were checked against IGoR. A later analysis scored TCR-TCR, TCR-HLA and TCR-CMV co-occurrence with hypergeometric tests, applying a repertoire-size bias correction to TCR pairs. A later analysis estimated false discovery rates by permuting HLA or CMV assignments 20 times. In a later analysis, co-occurring TCRs were grouped using DBSCAN, and TCRdist sequence similarity was added for clustering within HLA-allele-positive subsets. Co-occurrence clustering excluded repertoires with fewer than 30,000 or more than 120,000 public chains, plus five with anomalous nucleotide sharing. TCRdb took this table from immuneACCESS and kept in-frame rearrangements with V and J called. Such tables lack part of the clones; where checked against another copy, unresolved V genes explain under half of the gap, and the rest is unexplained. D and trimming come from the DNA, and the V and J calls and clone size come from that table. Here the sample has 150,000 to 200,000 clones; approximately 81% occur a single time. The ten largest clones represent more than 2% of the sample.

The germline V gene encodes CDR1 MNHNS and CDR2 SASEGT. The germline ends are 16 bases apart after V is trimmed by 0 bases and J by 8 bases. The CDR3 covers 15 residues, taking in both the cysteine and the phenylalanine. Solely the CDR3 DNA is kept, with 45 bases framed from the first base. The cohort consisted of more than 650 healthy bone marrow donors. At the time of sampling, every cohort member was nominally healthy, though immune exposures that went unrecorded were likely present. The donor was CMV seropositive and was included in the group of about 290 seropositive cohort members. Each donor provided a peripheral blood sample, and peripheral blood mononuclear cells were used for TCR beta sequencing. Genomic DNA extraction from the blood cell samples was performed with the Qiagen DNeasy Blood Extraction Kit. This clone was recorded only once. There is no known antigen for this receptor. Per-base qualities were not stored, and no clone one base away is much larger.

The receptor was isolated from a man in his late teens or twenties in good health and CMV-seropositive. The chain links TRBV6-1 with TRBJ1-2, and possibly TRBD1, on 6 matching bases. The specimen was PBMCs. The CDR3 is CASSEALFGGAGYTF. The DNA sequence is TGTGCCAGCAGTGAAGCGCTTTTTGGGGGCGCGGGCTACACCTTC.